This T cell receptor beta chain was obtained from a study of glioma-infiltrating T cells after dendritic cell vaccination. The CDR3 contains 15 residues. Germline V gene sequence: CDR1 MGHRA, CDR2 YSYEKL. The junction had 3 bases not matched to a gene; V was cut back by 0 bases and J by 4 bases. Assay used: immunoSEQ multiplex PCR; TCRdb lists only in-frame clones, some missing. The sample includes under 130,000 clones, nearly 90% of them seen just once. Sample time point: after dendritic cell vaccination, including at tumor progression/relapse. This chain links TRBV4-1 with TRBJ1-1; 9 positions agree with TRBD1. This sequence originates from a human donor with glioblastoma. This specimen was blood, taken after dendritic cell vaccination. Here the CDR3 reads CASSQELQGATEAFF. DNA for the CDR3: TGCGCCAGCAGCCAAGAACTACAGGGGGCCACTGAAGCTTTCTTT.